Below, 26 T cell receptor beta chains from the same sample are listed, as sequenced in a study of T cell responses to AZD1222 COVID-19 vaccine. The assay was immunoSEQ multiplex PCR, and TCRdb's table has in-frame clones only and misses some. The sample yields about 150,000 clones, over 80% seen once. This material consisted of peripheral blood, taken 28 days after the second AZD1222 dose. These receptors were obtained from an adult who received the AZD1222 COVID-19 vaccine.

The CDR3 region has the DNA TGCGCCAGCAGCCAAGATAGGGCCTCCTACGAGCAGTACTTC. Translation gives CASSQDRASYEQYF. The chain is built from TRBV4-3 and TRBJ2-7; no clear D. CDR3 length equals 14 residues. V was pared by 0 bases and J by 0 bases, with 6 bases between. Looked up from germline, CDR1 is LGHNA and CDR2 is YSLEER.

The V and J genes are TRBV12-3 or TRBV12-4 and TRBJ2-2; D uncertain. V dropped 6 bases and J dropped 1 base, with 6 bases sitting between them. The CDR3 is 13 amino acids. The CDR3 bases are TGTGCCAGCAGGCCAGTGAACACCGGGGAGCTGTTTTTT. Translation: CASRPVNTGELFF.

The gene calls are TRBV7-8 and TRBJ2-1; the D is unclear. In germline, CDR1 is SGHVS, CDR2 FQNEAQ. The CDR3 consists of 12 residues. Trimming cost V 5 bases and J 8 bases, with 10 bases left between them. The CDR3 DNA reads TGTGCCAGCAGCCCCCGGAGAGATGAGCAGTTCTTC. Translating it yields CASSPRRDEQFF. Full variable domain (rest looked up from reference TRBV7-8 and TRBJ2-1): GAGVSQSPRYKVAKRGQDVALRCDPISGHVSLFWYQQALGQGPEFLTYFQNEAQLDKSGLPSDRFFAERPEGSVSTLKIQRTQQEDSAVYLCASSPRRDEQFFGPGTRLTVL.

This chain joins TRBV5-8 and TRBJ2-3, with 9 bases aligning to TRBD1. This CDR3 spans 16 amino acids. Germline V gene sequence: CDR1 SGHTS, CDR2 YDEGEE. The trim removed 0 bases at V and 1 base at J, leaving 3 bases unmatched. The CDR3 DNA reads as TGTGCCAGCAGCTTGGGGACAGGGGTGCGCACAGATACGCAGTATTTT. The encoded protein is CASSLGTGVRTDTQYF.

There are a few counts of this clone. V is TRBV11-2 and J is TRBJ1-2; 9 bases match TRBD1. Germline assignment: CDR1 SGHAT and CDR2 FQNNGV. Losses at the gene ends were 4 bases for V and 3 bases for J; bases not matched to a gene: 6. This CDR3 has 15 amino acids. The CDR3 reads CASSSGTGTDYGYTF. CDR3 nucleotides: TGTGCCAGCAGCTCGGGGACAGGGACGGACTATGGCTACACCTTC. The full variable domain, in which reference TRBV11-2 and TRBJ1-2 provide the parts outside the CDR3, is EAGVAQSPRYKIIEKRQSVAFWCNPISGHATLYWYQQILGQGPKLLIQFQNNGVVDDSQLPKDRFSAERLKGVDSTLKIQPAKLEDSAVYLCASSSGTGTDYGYTFGSGTRLTVV.

This chain connects TRBV19 to TRBJ1-2; TRBD1 matches at 11 bases. CDR1 LNHDA and CDR2 SQIVND come from the germline V gene (reference sequence). The CDR3 sequence is 15 residues long. Trimming removed 7 bases from V and 3 bases from J; junction bases left unmatched: 7. CDR3 protein: CASIPGQGADYGYTF. The CDR3 DNA reads TGTGCCAGTATCCCTGGACAGGGGGCTGACTATGGCTACACCTTC.

This chain connects TRBV5-4 to TRBJ2-1, with 14 nucleotides matching TRBD2. The CDR3 loop spans 16 amino acids. V lost 4 bases to trimming and J lost 7 bases; unmatched junction nucleotides: 7. The V gene's germline CDR1 is SGHNT and CDR2 YYREEE (reference sequence). In DNA form, the CDR3 reads TGTGCCAGCAGCGGCGGACTAGCGGGAGGTGGGAATGAGCAGTTCTTC. This translates into CASSGGLAGGGNEQFF. Supplemented by reference TRBV5-4 and TRBJ2-1, the full variable domain reads ETGVTQSPTHLIKTRGQQVTLRCSSQSGHNTVSWYQQALGQGPQFIFQYYREEENGRGNFPPRFSGLQFPNYSSELNVNALELDDSALYLCASSGGLAGGGNEQFFGPGTRLTVL.

The chain has TRBV4-3 and TRBJ1-1; a weak D match, TRBD1 (5 bases). This CDR3 contains 14 residues. V lost 0 bases and J lost 3, with 8 bases in between. Germline CDR1 LGHNA, CDR2 YSLEER. This CDR3 reads CASSQDVGDTEAFF. The CDR3 coding sequence is TGCGCCAGCAGCCAAGATGTGGGGGACACTGAAGCTTTCTTT.

This clone appeared a single time. V usage is TRBV24-1 and J usage is TRBJ1-1, with unresolved D. Trimming pared 5 bases from V and 1 base from J, leaving 7 bases between. The germline V gene encodes CDR1 KGHDR and CDR2 SFDVKD. The CDR3 has 13 residues. Here the CDR3 DNA reads TGTGCCACCAGTGGGCCCAGGAACACTGAAGCTTTCTTT. Protein product: CATSGPRNTEAFF.

This chain joins TRBV7-2 and TRBJ1-2; TRBD1 agrees at 7 bases. The CDR3 runs 16 residues. CDR1 and CDR2 (germline): SGHTA, FQGNSA. The ends lost 1 base at V and 4 bases at J; junction bases unmatched: 9. CDR3 DNA: TGTGCCAGCAGCTTAGGAGGTCAGGGGGTAATCTATGGCTACACCTTC. It codes for CASSLGGQGVIYGYTF.

The rearrangement joins TRBV6-2 or TRBV6-3 to TRBJ2-2; 9 bases are a match to TRBD1. The CDR3 is 17 amino acids. With V trimmed by 2 bases and J by 3 bases, 7 bases remained unmatched. CDR1 and CDR2 from the germline V gene are MNHEY and SVGEGT. CDR3 bases: TGTGCCAGCAGTTACAATCTCGGGACAGGGTACACCGGGGAGCTGTTTTTT. Translated: CASSYNLGTGYTGELFF.

The chain couples TRBV6-5 to TRBJ1-5; D is unresolved. The CDR3 length is 15 residues. Per the germline V gene, CDR1 is MNHEY and CDR2 is SVGAGI. V was shortened by 5 bases and J by 4 bases, with 15 bases between the two germline ends. The CDR3 spells CASSKRFGVNQPQHF. DNA of the CDR3: TGTGCCAGCAGTAAACGTTTCGGGGTTAATCAGCCCCAGCATTTT.

The chain recombines TRBV19 with TRBJ2-3; D perhaps matches TRBD1 (7 bases). With 5 bases removed from V and 3 bases from J, the gap between germline ends came to 24 bases. The CDR3 is 18 amino acids. The germline V gene has CDR1 LNHDA and CDR2 SQIVND (reference sequence). Here the CDR3 reads CASSAFGWAGGSTDTQYF. CDR3 bases: TGTGCCAGTAGTGCGTTCGGCTGGGCAGGGGGGAGTACAGATACGCAGTATTTT.

The V gene is TRBV5-6, the J gene TRBJ1-2; D possibly corresponds to TRBD1 (6 bases). Trimming shortened V by 1 base and J by 1 base, and 8 bases separated the two germline ends. Germline CDR1 and CDR2: SGHDT and YYEEEE. The CDR3 sequence is 14 residues long. This chain's CDR3 is CASSLTGFNYGYTF. The CDR3 coding sequence is TGTGCCAGCAGCTTGACAGGGTTTAACTATGGCTACACCTTC.

The gene calls are TRBV6-6 and TRBJ1-1; a weak D match, TRBD1 (6 bases). Germline V lookup: CDR1 MNHNY, CDR2 SVGAGI (reference sequence). The CDR3 contains 14 residues. Trimming pared 6 bases from V and 2 bases from J, leaving 13 bases between. CDR3 coding DNA: TGTGCCAGCAGGCCGGGACACCTCAACACTGAAGCTTTCTTT. Encoded protein: CASRPGHLNTEAFF.

The V gene is TRBV4-2, the J gene TRBJ2-1; 8 bases map to TRBD2. Germline CDR1 and CDR2: LGHNA and YNFKEQ. Losses at the gene ends were 1 base for V and 6 bases for J; bases not matched to a gene: 20. This CDR3 is 20 amino acids long. CDR3 residues: CASSQVILGVAGTRGNEQFF. CDR3 sequence (DNA): TGTGCCAGCAGCCAAGTCATTTTGGGGGTAGCGGGGACCCGGGGCAATGAGCAGTTCTTC.

This clone was seen just once. The V and J genes are TRBV5-4 and TRBJ1-3, with D possibly matching TRBD1 (6 bases). V was shortened by 1 base and J by 0 bases, with 8 bases between the two germline ends. Germline V gene sequence: CDR1 SGHNT, CDR2 YYREEE (reference sequence). The CDR3 contains 15 residues. The CDR3 loop reads CASSLTGPSGNTIYF. CDR3 nucleotide sequence: TGTGCCAGCAGCTTGACAGGGCCCTCTGGAAACACCATATATTTT.

The chain recombines TRBV27 with TRBJ2-7; weak D call: TRBD1 (5 bases). Trimming cost V 3 bases and J 0 bases, with 9 bases left between them. The CDR3 extends over 14 amino acids. Per germline, CDR1 MNHEY and CDR2 SMNVEV (reference sequence). The CDR3 protein is CASSFRESSYEQYF. CDR3 nucleotides: TGTGCCAGCAGTTTCAGGGAAAGCTCCTACGAGCAGTACTTC.

This clone was picked up one time. The rearrangement links TRBV4-1 to TRBJ2-1; weak D call: TRBD1 (6 bases). CDR1 and CDR2 (germline): MGHRA, YSYEKL. The CDR3 consists of 16 residues. Trimming took off 0 bases at V and 0 bases at J, with 9 bases between the two ends. CDR3 sequence: CASSQEPRGSYNEQFF. CDR3 DNA sequence: TGCGCCAGCAGCCAAGAGCCCAGGGGCTCCTACAATGAGCAGTTCTTC.

V usage is TRBV2 and J usage is TRBJ2-5, with a tentative D call TRBD1 (5 bases). V was shortened by 1 base and J by 4 bases, with 13 bases between the two germline ends. Germline-derived CDR1 and CDR2 are SNHLY and FYNNEI. The CDR3 extends over 15 amino acids. CDR3 in amino acids: CASSEVGLGRETQYF. The DNA for the CDR3 is TGTGCCAGCAGTGAAGTCGGGTTGGGGCGAGAGACCCAGTACTTC.

The chain joins TRBV6-1 to TRBJ1-2, with 7 bases fitting TRBD1. The CDR3 is 13 residues long. Germline V lookup: CDR1 MNHNS, CDR2 SASEGT. Trimming removed 6 bases from V and 7 bases from J; junction bases left unmatched: 8. CDR3 nucleotide sequence: TGTGCCAGCAGCCGAGACAGGGCCCTTGGCTACACCTTC. Protein: CASSRDRALGYTF.

The chain has TRBV6-6 and TRBJ1-6; weak D call: TRBD1 (5 bases). The V end was cut by 5 bases, the J end by 4 bases, with 12 bases between. There are 15 residues in the CDR3. In germline, CDR1 is MNHNY, CDR2 SVGAGI (reference sequence). The chain's CDR3 is CASSRDGAYNSPLHF. In DNA form, the CDR3 reads TGTGCCAGCAGTCGGGACGGTGCTTATAATTCACCCCTCCACTTT.

The chain joins TRBV30 to TRBJ1-3, with a possible D match to TRBD1 (6 bases). The CDR3 is 15 amino acids. The germline V and J ends were trimmed by 1 base and 0 bases, with 10 bases remaining between them. Germline lookup yields CDR1 GTSNPN and CDR2 SVGIG (reference sequence). The CDR3: CAWSGDRFSGNTIYF. CDR3 sequence (DNA): TGTGCCTGGAGTGGTGACAGGTTCTCTGGAAACACCATATATTTT.

This chain connects TRBV5-6 to TRBJ1-5; no reliable D call. The CDR3 is 14 residues long. Germline CDR1 and CDR2: SGHDT and YYEEEE. The ends were cut back, 0 bases at V and 3 bases at J, with 7 bases in the middle. Written as DNA, the CDR3 is TGTGCCAGCAGCTTGGGGCAGCTCAATCAGCCCCAGCATTTT. It is translated as CASSLGQLNQPQHF.

The chain links TRBV18 to TRBJ1-5, with a tentative D call TRBD1 (6 bases). There are 21 residues in the CDR3. CDR1 KGHSH and CDR2 LQKENI come from the germline V gene. The V end was cut by 6 bases, the J end by 3 bases, with 33 bases between. CDR3: CASSLNGGRLLVSGTNQPQHF. CDR3 nucleotides: TGTGCCAGCTCTCTTAACGGGGGGCGGCTGCTGGTTTCCGGGACCAATCAGCCCCAGCATTTT.

The chain employs TRBV19 and TRBJ2-7, with 8 positions matching TRBD1. CDR3 size: 15 residues. Germline CDR1 reads LNHDA; CDR2 reads SQIVND (reference sequence). Trimming took 2 bases from V and 5 from J; bases not matched to a gene: 8. The CDR3 DNA reads TGTGCCAGTAGTATAATCCCGACAGGGGCGAACGAGCAGTACTTC. Translating it yields CASSIIPTGANEQYF.